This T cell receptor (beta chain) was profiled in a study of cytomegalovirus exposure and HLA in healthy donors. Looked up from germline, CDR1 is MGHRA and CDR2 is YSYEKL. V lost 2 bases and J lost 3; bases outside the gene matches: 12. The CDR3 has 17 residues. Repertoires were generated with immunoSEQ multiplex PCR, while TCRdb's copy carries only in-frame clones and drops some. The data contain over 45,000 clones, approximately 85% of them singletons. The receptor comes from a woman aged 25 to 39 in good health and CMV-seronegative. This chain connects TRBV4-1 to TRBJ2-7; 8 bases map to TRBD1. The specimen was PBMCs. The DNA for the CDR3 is TGCGCCAGCAGCCAATCGTGGGGACAGGACCTTGGCTACGAGCAGTACTTC. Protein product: CASSQSWGQDLGYEQYF.